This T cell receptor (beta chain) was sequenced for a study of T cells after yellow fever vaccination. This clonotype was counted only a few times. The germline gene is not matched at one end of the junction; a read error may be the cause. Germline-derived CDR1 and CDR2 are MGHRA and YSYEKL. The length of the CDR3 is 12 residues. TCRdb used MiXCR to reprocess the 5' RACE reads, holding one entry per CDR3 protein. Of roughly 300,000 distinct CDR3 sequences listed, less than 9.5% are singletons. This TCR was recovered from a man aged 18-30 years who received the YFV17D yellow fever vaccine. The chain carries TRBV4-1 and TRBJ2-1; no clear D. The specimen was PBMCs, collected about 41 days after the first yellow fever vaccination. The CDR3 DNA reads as TGCGCCAGCAGCCTCCACTACGATGAGCAGTTCTTC. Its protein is CASSLHYDEQFF.